The 21 T cell receptor beta chains below all came from one sample that was sequenced in a study of cytomegalovirus exposure and HLA in healthy donors. The PCR used 60 Vbeta and 13 Jbeta primers. Assay used: immunoSEQ multiplex PCR; TCRdb lists only in-frame clones, some missing. The sample lists about 140,000 clones, around two thirds seen once, with around 2.5% in the top ten. Material for sequencing was PBMCs. These receptors were obtained from a middle-aged woman in good health and CMV-seronegative.

V and J are TRBV4-2 and TRBJ1-3; 7 bases align to TRBD1. The CDR3 consists of 14 residues. Germline CDR1 LGHNA, CDR2 YNFKEQ. Trimming cost V 4 bases and J 3 bases; bases outside gene matches: 3. CDR3 region: CASSPNRGGNTIYF. As DNA, the CDR3 is TGTGCCAGCAGCCCAAACAGGGGTGGAAACACCATATATTTT.

There are a few counts of this clone. The chain is built from TRBV28 and TRBJ2-3; 14 bases are shared with TRBD2. Germline CDR1 and CDR2: MDHEN and SYDVKM. The CDR3 has 16 residues. V lost 3 bases and J lost 4; bases outside the gene matches: 3. The CDR3 protein is CASSLTSGGASDTQYF. CDR3 coding DNA: TGTGCCAGCAGTTTGACTAGCGGGGGGGCCTCAGATACGCAGTATTTT.

The CDR3 DNA reads as TGTGCCAGCAGTTCCTCGACAGGGCGGCTCAATCAGCCCCAGCATTTT. Its protein product is CASSSSTGRLNQPQHF. The V and J genes are TRBV28 and TRBJ1-5; 7 positions agree with TRBD1. The CDR3 has 16 residues. Per germline, CDR1 MDHEN and CDR2 SYDVKM. V was pared by 4 bases and J by 3 bases, with 9 bases of the junction left unmatched.

About this clone itself: Other nucleotide sequences in the sample specify the same CDR3. The rearrangement joins TRBV27 to TRBJ1-2; D not certain. Germline V CDR1 and CDR2: MNHEY, SMNVEV (reference sequence). V dropped 3 bases and J dropped 0 bases, with 5 bases sitting between them. The CDR3 spans 13 residues. The CDR3 bases are TGTGCCAGCAGTTTTCGGGCTAACTATGGCTACACCTTC. Amino acid sequence: CASSFRANYGYTF.

This clone occurred a few times. The chain combines TRBV18 with TRBJ1-1, with D possibly being TRBD1 (6 bases). There are 15 residues in the CDR3. Trimming removed 3 bases at V and 2 bases at J, with 13 bases between. Germline-derived CDR1 and CDR2 are KGHSH and LQKENI. CDR3 coding DNA: TGTGCCAGCTCACCTCAAACAGGGTCTAACACTGAAGCTTTCTTT. Translation gives CASSPQTGSNTEAFF.

The CDR3 loop reads CASSPTSGSVREQFF. The CDR3 coding sequence is TGTGCCAGCAGCCCTACTAGCGGGTCCGTCCGGGAGCAGTTCTTC. This chain joins TRBV2 and TRBJ2-1, with 9 positions matching TRBD2. V lost 6 bases and J lost 10; bases outside the gene matches: 13. The CDR3 covers 15 residues. Germline V gene lookup returns CDR1 SNHLY and CDR2 FYNNEI.

This chain connects TRBV6-6 to TRBJ1-3; 7 nucleotides match TRBD1. Germline V lookup: CDR1 MNHNY, CDR2 SVGAGI (reference sequence). The CDR3 is made up of 14 amino acids. V was clipped by 6 bases and J by 4 bases; unmatched bases: 6. CDR3 residues: CASRRGGAGNTIYF. For the CDR3, the DNA is TGTGCCAGCAGGAGAGGGGGCGCGGGAAACACCATATATTTT.

The rearrangement joins TRBV28 to TRBJ1-2; 7 bases are a match to TRBD1. J was trimmed by 4 bases and V by 5 bases; bases with no gene match: 10. The germline gives CDR1 MDHEN, CDR2 SYDVKM. This CDR3 contains 15 residues. The CDR3 loop reads CASSPTGQAFYGYTF. The CDR3 DNA reads as TGTGCCAGCAGTCCAACAGGACAGGCCTTCTATGGCTACACCTTC.

The rearrangement joins TRBV4-3 to TRBJ2-7; the D is unclear. With 0 bases removed from V and 3 bases from J, the gap between germline ends came to 15 bases. CDR3 length: 16 residues. CDR1 and CDR2 from the germline V gene are LGHNA and YSLEER. The CDR3 is CASSQDRMPGVYEQYF. The CDR3 nucleotides are TGCGCCAGCAGCCAAGATCGGATGCCAGGTGTCTACGAGCAGTACTTC.

The chain is built from TRBV7-6 and TRBJ2-1; 10 bases line up with TRBD1. The V segment lost 7 bases and the J segment 5 bases; nucleotides outside the gene matches: 5. CDR1 is SGHVS and CDR2 is FNYEAQ in the germline V gene. The CDR3 covers 14 residues. CDR3 DNA sequence: TGTGCCAGCACCCCGGGACAGGGGAACAATGAGCAGTTCTTC. Translating it yields CASTPGQGNNEQFF.

The chain couples TRBV12-5 to TRBJ2-7, with 9 nucleotides matching TRBD1. V shed 9 bases, J shed 0 bases, and the junction held 3 bases outside the gene matches. The length of the CDR3 is 13 residues. From germline, CDR1 is LGHNT and CDR2 FRNRAP. The CDR3 spells CASGTGSSYEQYF. The DNA for the CDR3 is TGTGCTAGCGGGACAGGGAGCTCCTACGAGCAGTACTTC.

J is TRBJ1-5 and V is TRBV15; D gene unclear. The germline CDR1 and CDR2 sequences are LNHNV and YYDKDF (reference sequence). The CDR3 consists of 17 residues. Trimming removed 0 bases from V and 4 bases from J, with 16 bases in between. For the CDR3, the DNA is TGTGCCACCAGCAGAGATTCCGGCGGGAGAGGGAATCAGCCCCAGCATTTT. It yields the protein CATSRDSGGRGNQPQHF.

This clone was detected a few times. The chain combines TRBV7-6 with TRBJ2-3; D is perhaps TRBD1 (5 bases). V was pared by 5 bases and J by 6 bases, with 12 bases between. The CDR3 loop spans 13 amino acids. Germline CDR1 is SGHVS and CDR2 is FNYEAQ. This CDR3 is CASSLVGVDTQYF. The DNA for the CDR3 is TGTGCCAGCAGCCTGGTAGGGGTCGATACGCAGTATTTT.

The genes are TRBV6-5 and TRBJ2-7, with TRBD1 identical over 11 bases. This CDR3 comprises 16 residues. The V and J ends lost 2 bases and 2 bases, in that order; junction bases with no gene match: 5. Germline CDR1 and CDR2: MNHEY and SVGAGI. CDR3 amino acids: CASSYGGTGGTYEQYF. In DNA form, the CDR3 reads TGTGCCAGCAGTTACGGAGGGACAGGGGGGACCTACGAGCAGTACTTC.

The rearrangement joins TRBV9 to TRBJ2-5; TRBD2 matches at 7 bases. CDR3 length: 13 residues. Trimming cost V 7 bases and J 5 bases; bases outside gene matches: 8. The germline V gene has CDR1 SGDLS and CDR2 YYNGEE. The CDR3, as DNA: TGTGCCAGCTGCTCTGGGACTAAGGAGACCCAGTACTTC. It specifies CASCSGTKETQYF. Full variable domain (missing parts from reference TRBV9 and TRBJ2-5): DSGVTQTPKHLITATGQRVTLRCSPRSGDLSVYWYQQSLDQGLQFLIQYYNGEERAKGNILERFSAQQFPDLHSELNLSSLELGDSALYFCASCSGTKETQYFGPGTRLLVL.

The CDR3 loop is CASRRDLMNTEAFF. CDR3 DNA: TGTGCCAGCCGGCGGGACCTCATGAACACTGAAGCTTTCTTT. The chain has TRBV27 and TRBJ1-1, with D possibly matching TRBD1 (5 bases). CDR1 and CDR2 from the germline V gene are MNHEY and SMNVEV (reference sequence). With 8 bases removed from V and 0 bases from J, the gap between germline ends came to 13 bases. This CDR3 is 14 amino acids long.

This chain links TRBV5-4 with TRBJ2-2; no reliable D call. The CDR3 has 15 residues. Germline assignment: CDR1 SGHNT and CDR2 YYREEE (reference sequence). Between the trimmed V and J ends, which lost 0 bases and 3 bases, there was a span of 9 bases. CDR3 sequence: CASSLETWYTGELFF. The DNA of the CDR3 is TGTGCCAGCAGCTTGGAGACTTGGTACACCGGGGAGCTGTTTTTT.

This chain uses TRBV6-6 with TRBJ1-1, with TRBD1 matching over 7 bases. The length of the CDR3 is 14 residues. The V and J ends lost 6 bases and 1 base, in that order; junction bases with no gene match: 5. Per germline, CDR1 MNHNY and CDR2 SVGAGI (reference sequence). CDR3: CASRAGTANTEAFF. Written as DNA, the CDR3 is TGTGCCAGCAGAGCCGGGACAGCGAACACTGAAGCTTTCTTT.

The V and J genes are TRBV7-9 and TRBJ2-5, with D uncertain. V was cut by 1 base and J by 2 bases, with 11 bases left in between. CDR1 and CDR2 from the germline V gene are SEHNR and FQNEAQ (reference sequence). The CDR3 contains 15 residues. Here the CDR3 DNA reads TGTGCCAGCAGCTTAGTCCTCGGGTTGCAAGAGACCCAGTACTTC. Encoded protein: CASSLVLGLQETQYF.

This clone has just a few counts. The chain uses TRBV10-3 and TRBJ1-2; 9 bases map to TRBD1. The CDR3 contains 12 residues. Germline values: CDR1 ENHRY, CDR2 SYGVKD. With V trimmed by 4 bases and J by 10 bases, 4 bases remained unmatched. CDR3 in amino acids: CAISGDRDLYTF. CDR3 DNA sequence: TGTGCCATCAGTGGGGACAGGGACCTCTACACCTTC.

V is TRBV11-2 and J is TRBJ2-4, with a possible D match to TRBD2 (6 bases). Germline CDR1 SGHAT, CDR2 FQNNGV. The CDR3 spans 14 residues. V dropped 4 bases and J dropped 6 bases, with 13 bases sitting between them. The CDR3 sequence is CASSYGTSSNIQYF. The CDR3 coding sequence is TGTGCCAGCAGCTACGGGACTTCCTCAAACATTCAGTACTTC. Filled out from reference TRBV11-2 and TRBJ2-4, the complete variable domain reads EAGVAQSPRYKIIEKRQSVAFWCNPISGHATLYWYQQILGQGPKLLIQFQNNGVVDDSQLPKDRFSAERLKGVDSTLKIQPAKLEDSAVYLCASSYGTSSNIQYFGAGTRLSVL.